Below are 5 T cell receptor beta chains sequenced from a single sample in a study of PD-1 blockade in classical Hodgkin lymphoma. Each patient relapsed following autologous stem cell transplantation, and prior brentuximab vedotin exposure differed. Repertoires were generated with immunoSEQ multiplex PCR, while TCRdb's copy carries only in-frame clones and drops some. The sample yields roughly 97,000 clones, over 80% seen once. The sequences come from peripheral blood mononuclear cells (PBMCs), collected at baseline. These receptors originate from a human donor with classical Hodgkin lymphoma.

CDR3 sequence: CASSLQGNEYNEQFF. CDR3 nucleotide sequence: TGCGCCAGCAGCTTACAGGGGAATGAGTACAATGAGCAGTTCTTC. This sequence joins TRBV5-1 and TRBJ2-1; 7 bases line up with TRBD1. Germline assignment: CDR1 SGHRS and CDR2 YFSETQ. The ends lost 2 bases at V and 4 bases at J; junction bases unmatched: 6. The CDR3 is 15 amino acids.

The chain combines TRBV19 with TRBJ2-2; D is possibly TRBD1 or TRBD2 (6 bases each). V was trimmed by 7 bases and J by 7 bases, leaving 19 bases between them. Germline V gene lookup returns CDR1 LNHDA and CDR2 SQIVND (reference sequence). This CDR3 is built from 15 residues. The CDR3 DNA reads as TGTGCCAGTACTTGGGGGGCCGCCAGTATCGGGGAGCTGTTTTTT. Its translation: CASTWGAASIGELFF.

The genes are TRBV7-8 and TRBJ2-7; 7 nucleotides agree with TRBD2. The J segment lost 4 bases and the V segment lost 5 bases, leaving 11 bases of the junction unmatched. Germline CDR1 and CDR2: SGHVS and FQNEAQ. This CDR3 has 15 residues. The CDR3 DNA reads TGTGCCAGCAGCAGAGCGGTGGCGGGAGCGTACGAGCAGTACTTC. It is translated as CASSRAVAGAYEQYF.

In its sample, this clone was seen a few times. This chain uses TRBV5-1 with TRBJ2-7; TRBD2 matches 7 bases. In germline, CDR1 is SGHRS, CDR2 YFSETQ. Germline trimming cut 3 bases from V and 4 bases from J; bases unmatched to any gene: 7. The CDR3 has 14 residues. The CDR3 reads CASSSAGSWYEQYF. CDR3 nucleotide sequence: TGCGCCAGCAGCTCAGCGGGGAGTTGGTACGAGCAGTACTTC.

This clone appeared a single time. The chain couples TRBV5-1 to TRBJ2-1; D perhaps matches TRBD1 (5 bases). The germline V and J ends were trimmed by 0 bases and 8 bases, with 18 bases remaining between them. The CDR3 totals 16 residues. CDR1 is SGHRS and CDR2 is YFSETQ in the germline V gene. The CDR3 nucleotides read TGCGCCAGCAGCTTGGCCAAGGGGTTAGTTCGGGATGAGCAGTTCTTC. Translating it yields CASSLAKGLVRDEQFF.